The clone carrying this T cell receptor beta chain has only a few counts. Its antigen is currently unknown. These data come from a study of molecular identifiers for immune sequencing clone quantification. Whole-study context: Replicate RNA came from about 19,000 or 110,000 naive CD8 cells and was split five ways, and four parts were sequenced. Whole-study findings and limits: Highly expanded clone sizes could be underestimated by identical TCR molecules that share a barcode.

Making the bulk TCR libraries relied on previously described methods and listed TCR primers. TCRdb reprocessed the PCR reads via MiXCR and lists one record per CDR3 protein. The repertoire holds 300,000 to 400,000 distinct CDR3 sequences, with 24% as singletons. Trimming took off 6 bases at V and 2 bases at J, with 16 bases between the two ends. CDR1 and CDR2 (germline): LGHNA, YSLEER. This CDR3 region has 15 residues. Sorting captured naive CD8 T cells as CD8+CD4-CCR7+CD45RA+. The sample consisted of naive CD8+ T cells from blood, with Jurkat cell RNA spiked in. Regarding subset: FACS-sorted CD8+CD4-CCR7+CD45RA+ naive T cells. This chain links TRBV4-3 with TRBJ2-5; D gene uncertain. The sequence came from a human donor in good health. Some libraries in this study had Jurkat cell RNA spiked in. CDR3 loop: CASSRSMNPQETQYF. The CDR3 region has the DNA TGCGCCAGCAGTCGCTCTATGAATCCACAAGAGACCCAGTACTTC.